This T cell receptor beta chain originates from a study of response to subunit inactivated influenza vaccine. Many counts were recorded for this clonotype. MiXCR, run by TCRdb on the RT-PCR reads, gives a single entry per CDR3 protein. This sample carries some 640,000 distinct CDR3 sequences, approximately 14% of them seen once, and the ten largest clones take 5.5% to 7%. With 3 bases removed from V and 0 bases from J, the gap between germline ends came to 8 bases. This CDR3 is 14 amino acids long. Germline loops: CDR1 SGHDT, CDR2 YYEEEE. The TCR comes from a man in his fifties who received an inactivated influenza vaccine. Sequencing used PBMCs from blood, obtained around 14 days before vaccination. The chain employs TRBV5-6 and TRBJ2-3; D tentatively fits TRBD1 or TRBD2 (6 bases each). CDR3 nucleotide sequence: TGTGCCAGCAGCTCGGGGGCGAGCACAGATACGCAGTATTTT. It specifies CASSSGASTDTQYF.